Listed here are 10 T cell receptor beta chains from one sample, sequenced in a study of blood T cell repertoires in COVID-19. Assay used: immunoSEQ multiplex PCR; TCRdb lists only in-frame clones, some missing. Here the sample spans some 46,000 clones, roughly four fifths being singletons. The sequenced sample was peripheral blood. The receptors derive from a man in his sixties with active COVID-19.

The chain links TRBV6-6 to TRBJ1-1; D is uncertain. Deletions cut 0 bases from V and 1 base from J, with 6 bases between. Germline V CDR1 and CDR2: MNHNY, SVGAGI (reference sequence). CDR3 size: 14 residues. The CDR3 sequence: CASSYSSRNTEAFF. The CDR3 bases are TGTGCCAGCAGTTACTCGTCGCGGAACACTGAAGCTTTCTTT.

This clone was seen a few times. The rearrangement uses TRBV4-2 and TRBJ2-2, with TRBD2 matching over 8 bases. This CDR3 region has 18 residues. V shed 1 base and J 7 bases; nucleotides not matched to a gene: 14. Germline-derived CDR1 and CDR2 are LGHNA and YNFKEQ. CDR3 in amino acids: CASSQVANREGQSGELFF. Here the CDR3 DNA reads TGTGCCAGCAGCCAAGTAGCGAATCGGGAGGGCCAGAGCGGGGAGCTGTTTTTT.

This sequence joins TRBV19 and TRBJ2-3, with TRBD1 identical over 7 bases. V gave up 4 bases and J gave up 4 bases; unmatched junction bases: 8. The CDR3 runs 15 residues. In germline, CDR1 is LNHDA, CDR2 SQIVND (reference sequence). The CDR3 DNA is TGTGCCAGTAGTACAGGGGGAATAGGCGCAGATACGCAGTATTTT. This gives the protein CASSTGGIGADTQYF.

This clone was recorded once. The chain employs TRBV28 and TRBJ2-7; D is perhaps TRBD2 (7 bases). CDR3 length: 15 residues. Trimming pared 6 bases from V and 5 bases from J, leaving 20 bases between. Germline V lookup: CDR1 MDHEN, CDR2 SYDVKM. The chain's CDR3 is CASRFRGGVVHEQYF. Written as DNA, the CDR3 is TGTGCCAGCAGGTTTAGGGGGGGAGTGGTCCACGAGCAGTACTTC.

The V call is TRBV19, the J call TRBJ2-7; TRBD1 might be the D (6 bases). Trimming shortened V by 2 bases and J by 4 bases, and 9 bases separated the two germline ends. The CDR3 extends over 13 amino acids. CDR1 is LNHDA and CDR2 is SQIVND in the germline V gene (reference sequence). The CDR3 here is CASSIMDSYEQYF. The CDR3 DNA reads TGTGCCAGTAGTATAATGGACAGTTACGAGCAGTACTTC.

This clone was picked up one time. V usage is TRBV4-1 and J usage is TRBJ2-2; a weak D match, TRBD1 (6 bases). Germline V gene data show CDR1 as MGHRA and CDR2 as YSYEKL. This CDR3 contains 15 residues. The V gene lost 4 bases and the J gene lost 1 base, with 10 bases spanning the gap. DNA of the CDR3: TGCGCCAGCAGCCTACAGGGACAGAACACCGGGGAGCTGTTTTTT. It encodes CASSLQGQNTGELFF.

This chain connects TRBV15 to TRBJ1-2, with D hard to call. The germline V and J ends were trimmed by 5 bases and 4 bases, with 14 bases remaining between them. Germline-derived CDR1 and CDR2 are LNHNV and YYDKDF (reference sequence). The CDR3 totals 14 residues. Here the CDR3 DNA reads TGTGCCACCAGCCCCCGAAACGGTCCCTATGGCTACACCTTC. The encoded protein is CATSPRNGPYGYTF.

CDR3 amino acids: CASSLGSRGYEQYF. CDR3 nucleotide sequence: TGCGCCAGCAGCTTGGGGTCGCGGGGATACGAGCAGTACTTC. The chain is built from TRBV5-1 and TRBJ2-7, with D possibly being TRBD2 (6 bases). Trimming removed 0 bases at V and 4 bases at J, with 11 bases between. The CDR3 is 14 amino acids. The germline gives CDR1 SGHRS, CDR2 YFSETQ.

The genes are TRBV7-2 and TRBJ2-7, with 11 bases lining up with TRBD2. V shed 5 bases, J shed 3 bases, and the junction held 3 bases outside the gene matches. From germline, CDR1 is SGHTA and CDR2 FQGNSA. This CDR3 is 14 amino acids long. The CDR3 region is CASSQGTSGYEQYF. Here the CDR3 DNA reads TGTGCCAGCAGCCAGGGGACTAGCGGCTACGAGCAGTACTTC.

DNA of the CDR3: TGTGCCAGCAGCTTAGTTAGCGGGGGGCATAAAACCGGGGAGCTGTTTTTT. Translation: CASSLVSGGHKTGELFF. This chain links TRBV7-2 with TRBJ2-2; TRBD2 matches at 10 bases. Unmatched junction bases numbered 7, after V lost 1 base and J lost 5 bases. Germline loops: CDR1 SGHTA, CDR2 FQGNSA. This CDR3 is built from 17 residues.